Each of the 13 T cell receptor beta chains below was sequenced from the same sample in a study of CD4 and CD8 cells across lung adenocarcinoma regions. One entry per CDR3 protein results from TCRdb running MiXCR on the PCR reads. The table includes 3,000 to 3,500 distinct CDR3 sequences, over 50% detected once. The specimen sequenced was CD4+ T cells from the center of a lung tumor. The origin of the receptors is a female donor with lung adenocarcinoma. The CD4 and CD8 labels of this study may be unreliable.

The chain recombines TRBV6-2 or TRBV6-3 with TRBJ2-3; 11 bases agree with TRBD2. Germline loops: CDR1 MNHEY, CDR2 SVGEGT. This CDR3 contains 17 residues. Losses at the gene ends were 9 bases for V and 3 bases for J; bases not matched to a gene: 14. Written as DNA, the CDR3 is TGTGCCAGTACAGACAGGCACGGACTAGCGGGTACAGATACGCAGTATTTT. Residues: CASTDRHGLAGTDTQYF.

This clonotype was seen only a few times. The junction differs from germline at one of its ends, possibly a read error. The rearrangement uses TRBV10-1 and TRBJ2-3, with D tentatively TRBD2 (5 bases). The CDR3 loop spans 13 amino acids. Germline lookup yields CDR1 WNHNN and CDR2 SYGVQD (reference sequence). CDR3 sequence: CATELGATDIQYF. CDR3 nucleotide sequence: TGCGCCACCGAGCTGGGAGCCACAGACATTCAGTACTTT.

In this sample, this clonotype is large. V and J are TRBV27 and TRBJ2-2, with D perhaps matching TRBD2 (6 bases). CDR1 is MNHEY and CDR2 is SMNVEV in the germline V gene (reference sequence). The V end was cut by 2 bases, the J end by 2 bases, with 9 bases between. This CDR3 has 15 amino acids. The CDR3 reads CASSLRTINTGELFF. The CDR3 DNA sequence: TGTGCCAGCAGTTTAAGGACTATCAACACCGGGGAGCTGTTTTTT.

The rearrangement links TRBV6-1 to TRBJ2-2; no clear D gene. The CDR3 loop spans 14 amino acids. Looked up from germline, CDR1 is MNHNS and CDR2 is SASEGT. The V gene lost 6 bases and the J gene lost 7 bases, with 15 bases spanning the gap. CDR3 sequence: CASSPHESNGELFF. The DNA for the CDR3 is TGTGCCAGCAGCCCACATGAAAGTAACGGGGAGCTGTTTTTT.

This clonotype was counted a few times. The chain is built from TRBV6-5 and TRBJ2-1, with 8 bases aligning to TRBD1. The J call is uncertain, as TRBJ2-7 better fits the DNA end. The germline V gene encodes CDR1 MNHEY and CDR2 SVGAGI. The CDR3 is made up of 15 amino acids. The CDR3 spells CASSPGQGYSYEQYF. CDR3 nucleotides: TGTGCCAGCAGTCCTGGACAGGGATACTCCTACGAGCAGTACTTC.

The rearrangement uses TRBV6-1 and TRBJ2-1; TRBD1 matches at 10 bases. This CDR3 spans 11 amino acids. Germline values: CDR1 MNHNS, CDR2 SASEGT. Trimming cost V 7 bases and J 12 bases; bases outside gene matches: 3. This chain's CDR3 is CASKRQGAQFF. The CDR3 DNA follows: TGTGCCAGCAAAAGACAGGGGGCGCAGTTCTTC.

This rearrangement joins TRBV6-1 to TRBJ2-4, with D perhaps assigned TRBD1 or TRBD2 (5 bases each). CDR1 and CDR2 (germline): MNHNS, SASEGT. The CDR3 totals 15 residues. V lost 11 bases and J lost 10, with 27 bases in between. The CDR3 sequence: CARGEGLRAKDIQYF. CDR3 in DNA: TGTGCCCGCGGAGAGGGGCTGAGGGCCAAAGATATTCAGTACTTC.

The sample holds a few counts of this clonotype. The J gene is TRBJ1-2, the V gene TRBV6-1; weak D call: TRBD1 (6 bases). Trimming took off 5 bases at V and 4 bases at J, with 11 bases between the two ends. CDR1 and CDR2 from the germline V gene are MNHNS and SASEGT. The CDR3 totals 13 residues. This CDR3 reads CASSRGGGYGYTF. The CDR3 DNA follows: TGTGCCAGCAGTAGGGGGGGCGGCTATGGCTACACCTTC.

The chain recombines TRBV4-1 with TRBJ2-5; tentatively, D is TRBD2 (6 bases). Trimming took off 8 bases at V and 0 bases at J, with 16 bases between the two ends. Germline-derived CDR1 and CDR2 are MGHRA and YSYEKL. CDR3 length: 15 residues. The CDR3 loop reads CASGRGGGDQETQYF. CDR3 nucleotides: TGCGCCAGCGGCCGCGGCGGCGGGGACCAAGAGACCCAGTACTTC.

This chain connects TRBV10-3 to TRBJ2-1, with TRBD2 matching over 8 bases. The trim removed 4 bases at V and 9 bases at J, leaving 5 bases unmatched. The germline CDR1 and CDR2 sequences are ENHRY and SYGVKD. CDR3 length: 13 residues. The CDR3 region is CAISAGGRIEQFF. The CDR3 nucleotides read TGTGCCATCAGTGCGGGGGGGCGGATTGAGCAGTTCTTC.

The chain is built from TRBV27 and TRBJ2-5, with D perhaps matching TRBD2 (5 bases). The CDR3 sequence is 14 residues long. Germline V gives CDR1 MNHEY, CDR2 SMNVEV (reference sequence). Trimming removed 0 bases at V and 7 bases at J, with 12 bases between. The CDR3 region has the DNA TGTGCCAGCAGTTTATCGCCTAGCTCGGGGACCCAGTACTTC. Translating it yields CASSLSPSSGTQYF.

This clonotype was seen once. The chain employs TRBV10-1 and TRBJ2-3; D might be TRBD2 (6 bases). This CDR3 is built from 13 residues. Trimming took 11 bases from V and 7 from J, leaving 19 bases between them. CDR1 is WNHNN and CDR2 is SYGVQD in the germline V gene (reference sequence). CDR3 DNA sequence: TGCGCCTCGGAGCTGGGAGGCAAAAATACGCAGTATTTT. The encoded protein is CASELGGKNTQYF.

The sample holds a few counts of this clonotype. Just one base apart from a much larger clone, this may be a read error. This chain connects TRBV7-2 to TRBJ2-5, with D perhaps assigned TRBD1 or TRBD2 (5 bases each). Germline V lookup: CDR1 SGHTA, CDR2 FQGNSA. Trimming shortened V by 5 bases and J by 11 bases, and 27 bases separated the two germline ends. This CDR3 is built from 16 residues. The CDR3 nucleotides are TGTGCCAGCAGCCCCCATGGGGGAACGGGCTACAATGAGCAGTACTTC. Translating it yields CASSPHGGTGYNEQYF. The full variable domain, with the rest looked up from reference TRBV7-2 and TRBJ2-5, is GAGVSQSPSNKVTEKGKDVELRCDPISGHTALYWYRQSLGQGLEFLIYFQGNSAPDKSGLPSDRFSAERTGGSVSTLTIQRTQQEDSAVYLCASSPHGGTGYNEQYFGPGTRLLVL.